These T cell receptor beta chains were read from a single sample in a study of spatial heterogeneity in lung cancer. TCRdb ran MiXCR on the 5' RACE reads and lists one entry per CDR3 protein. The sample lists around 60,000 distinct CDR3 sequences, 7.5% to 8.5% occurring once. The sample here was PBMCs, taken at surgery. These receptors originate from a female donor with early-stage non-small cell lung cancer. CDR3s include the opening cysteine and the closing phenylalanine or tryptophan. A D gene is named only where the DNA matches it firmly. Clone size is not always given. Where it is, it says once, few, many or a class for expanded clones.

clone size	D gene	V gene	J gene	CDR3 protein	CDR3 DNA
many	.	TRBV20-1	TRBJ2-1	CSASKTLNNEQFF	TGCAGTGCTAGTAAGACTCTCAACAATGAGCAGTTCTTC
few	.	TRBV7-9	TRBJ1-6	CASSKGGLPHSPLHF	TGTGCCAGCAGCAAGGGGGGCCTACCCCATTCACCCCTCCACTTT
medium-sized	TRBD2	TRBV2	TRBJ2-3	CASSPSGGLDTQYF	TGTGCCAGCAGTCCTAGCGGGGGGTTGGATACGCAGTATTTT
many	.	TRBV27	TRBJ1-5	CASSTSSGYSNQPQHF	TGTGCCAGCAGTACTTCCAGCGGCTATAGCAATCAGCCCCAGCATTTT
.	TRBD2	TRBV5-1	TRBJ2-3	CASSLGAGTAATDTQYF	TGCGCCAGCAGCTTGGGAGCGGGGACCGCTGCCACAGATACGCAGTATTTT
few	TRBD1	TRBV12-3/TRBV12-4	TRBJ2-3	CARLTGADTQYF	TGTGCCAGATTGACAGGGGCGGATACGCAGTATTTT
.	.	TRBV7-9	TRBJ1-2	CASSSGTPNYGYTF	TGTGCCAGCAGCTCCGGGACACCCAACTATGGCTACACCTTC
.	TRBD1	TRBV9	TRBJ1-2	CASSGGQGAHSGYTF	TGTGCCAGCAGCGGGGGACAGGGGGCACACTCCGGCTACACCTTC
.	TRBD2	TRBV24-1	TRBJ2-1	CATSDSPTSGPDNEQFF	TGTGCCACCAGTGACTCTCCGACTAGCGGGCCTGACAATGAGCAGTTCTTC
many	.	TRBV5-1	TRBJ1-1	CASSRVRGKLGTTNLEAFF	TGCGCCAGCAGCAGAGTAAGGGGGAAACTCGGGACCACAAACTTAGAAGCTTTCTTT
.	.	TRBV7-2	TRBJ1-2	CASSLTGGGLDGYTF	TGTGCCAGCAGCTTAACAGGCGGGGGGCTAGATGGCTACACCTTC
.	.	TRBV6-5	TRBJ1-2	CASSSTGTNNGYTF	TGTGCCAGCAGTTCTACCGGGACTAATAATGGCTACACCTTC
few	.	TRBV4-1	TRBJ2-7	CASSRGTAVSYEQYF	TGCGCCAGCAGCCGCGGGACAGCTGTATCCTACGAGCAGTACTTC
many	TRBD2	TRBV20-1	TRBJ2-1	CSAQGLADYNEQFF	TGCAGTGCCCAGGGACTAGCGGACTACAATGAGCAGTTCTTC
.	.	TRBV12-3/TRBV12-4	TRBJ1-2	CASSDSYGYTF	TGTGCCAGCAGTGACAGCTATGGCTACACCTTC
few	.	TRBV2	TRBJ2-2	CASSEGTRVPGELFF	TGTGCCAGCAGTGAAGGAACCCGGGTGCCCGGGGAGCTGTTTTTT
few	TRBD1	TRBV29-1	TRBJ2-7	CSVELSGSTGYYEQYF	TGCAGCGTTGAACTGTCGGGGTCGACAGGGTATTACGAGCAGTACTTC
few	.	TRBV11-2	TRBJ2-1	CASSPRGDYNEQFF	TGTGCCAGCAGCCCCCGCGGGGACTACAATGAGCAGTTCTTC
few	.	TRBV7-9	TRBJ2-5	CASSSGKGETQYF	TGTGCCAGCAGCTCAGGGAAGGGAGAGACCCAGTACTTC
few	.	TRBV5-1	TRBJ2-5	CASSLIPLETQYF	TGCGCCAGCAGCTTGATCCCGTTGGAGACCCAGTACTTC
few	.	TRBV6-5	TRBJ2-2	CASTVIGGYRRDVGELFF	TGTGCCAGCACCGTTATTGGGGGATATCGCAGGGATGTCGGGGAGCTGTTTTTT
few	.	TRBV2	TRBJ2-3	CASRITGTDTQYF	TGTGCCAGCAGAATCACCGGGACAGATACGCAGTATTTT
many	.	TRBV7-9	TRBJ2-7	CASSPWGGEQYF	TGTGCCAGCAGCCCTTGGGGTGGCGAGCAGTACTTC
few	.	TRBV20-1	TRBJ2-7	CSARAPPGFDEQYF	TGCAGTGCTAGAGCCCCTCCCGGATTTGACGAGCAGTACTTC
many	.	TRBV20-1	TRBJ1-5	CSAGQAGRGKEGQPQHF	TGCAGTGCTGGCCAGGCAGGGAGAGGGAAGGAGGGTCAGCCCCAGCATTTT
.	.	TRBV6-1	TRBJ1-1	CASRALREGTEAFF	TGTGCCAGCAGAGCCTTAAGAGAGGGCACTGAAGCTTTCTTT
few	TRBD1	TRBV28	TRBJ1-1	CASSYADRGLGEAFF	TGTGCCAGCAGCTATGCCGACAGGGGGCTCGGTGAAGCTTTCTTT
many	.	TRBV12-3/TRBV12-4	TRBJ2-2	CASSLTAGELFF	TGTGCCAGCAGTTTAACGGCCGGGGAGCTGTTTTTT